The 14 T cell receptor beta chains reported below all come from one sample, sequenced in a study of blood T cell repertoires in COVID-19. Method: immunoSEQ multiplex PCR; TCRdb's copy keeps in-frame clones and lacks some. Here the sample spans 60,000 to 85,000 clones, just under 80% being singletons. The specimen was peripheral blood. All receptors come from an older woman with acute or convalescent COVID-19.

The sample holds one count of this clone. The rearrangement uses TRBV7-6 and TRBJ2-3, with D perhaps matching TRBD1 (5 bases). The V gene's germline CDR1 is SGHVS and CDR2 FNYEAQ. This CDR3 comprises 16 residues. Trimming cost V 1 base and J 0 bases, with 11 bases left between them. The CDR3 here is CASSLVRALSTDTQYF. The CDR3 region has the DNA TGTGCCAGCAGCTTAGTCAGGGCCCTAAGCACAGATACGCAGTATTTT.

V is TRBV19 and J is TRBJ2-7, with TRBD1 identical over 9 bases. Trimming removed 1 base from V and 3 bases from J; junction bases left unmatched: 4. The CDR3 covers 15 residues. Germline values: CDR1 LNHDA, CDR2 SQIVND (reference sequence). CDR3 nucleotides: TGTGCCAGTAGTATAGGGTTGGACAGGGGCTACGAGCAGTACTTC. Translated, it gives CASSIGLDRGYEQYF.

This clone was detected once. The rearrangement links TRBV4-1 to TRBJ2-3; the match to TRBD1 covers 7 bases. V trimming: 4 bases; J trimming: 3 bases; junction bases outside the gene matches: 4. The CDR3 has 14 residues. Germline CDR1 MGHRA, CDR2 YSYEKL. CDR3 sequence reads: CASSPLQGTDTQYF. For the CDR3, the DNA is TGCGCCAGCAGCCCACTACAGGGGACAGATACGCAGTATTTT.

The chain carries TRBV19 and TRBJ1-1; D remains ambiguous. V was cut by 6 bases and J by 1 base, with 9 bases left in between. Germline V gives CDR1 LNHDA, CDR2 SQIVND (reference sequence). The CDR3 sequence is 13 residues long. The CDR3 sequence is CASRLQANTEAFF. The DNA for the CDR3 is TGTGCCAGTAGACTGCAGGCGAACACTGAAGCTTTCTTT.

The genes are TRBV28 and TRBJ1-1; a weak D match, TRBD1 (5 bases). The CDR3 contains 14 residues. Germline CDR1 reads MDHEN; CDR2 reads SYDVKM. V lost 6 bases and J 1 base, leaving 12 bases between the germline ends. The CDR3 protein is CASRQGGGNTEAFF. CDR3 nucleotide sequence: TGTGCCAGCAGGCAAGGCGGGGGGAACACTGAAGCTTTCTTT.

This clone was seen more than once but under ten times. V gene TRBV4-3 combines with J gene TRBJ2-2; 10 bases are shared with TRBD2. Germline CDR1 and CDR2: LGHNA and YSLEER. Trimming cost V 0 bases and J 3 bases; bases outside gene matches: 7. The CDR3 runs 18 residues. CDR3 DNA sequence: TGCGCCAGCAGCCAAGATAATATAGCGGGGGGCCACACCGGGGAGCTGTTTTTT. Translation gives CASSQDNIAGGHTGELFF.

This clone was recorded at least ten times. The V call is TRBV21-1, the J call TRBJ1-1; TRBD1, as called in the table, went unchecked against the DNA. TRBV21-1 represents a pseudogene. This CDR3 has 17 residues. DNA of the CDR3: TGTGCCAGCAGCACTTTGGACAGGGGAAAGGTGAACACTGAAGCTTTCTTT. Amino acids: CASSTLDRGKVNTEAFF.

The V and J genes are TRBV3-1 (or the pseudogene TRBV3-2) and TRBJ2-7, with TRBD1 matching 11 bases. This CDR3 is 17 amino acids long. Germline trimming cut 1 base from V and 3 bases from J; bases unmatched to any gene: 8. Germline CDR1 LGHDT, CDR2 YNNKEL (reference sequence). In DNA form, the CDR3 reads TGTGCCAGCAGCCAAGTCAGGGGTGGGACAGGGGGCTACGAGCAGTACTTC. Translating gives CASSQVRGGTGGYEQYF.

In this sample, this clone turned up once. The V and J genes are TRBV7-2 and TRBJ1-2; D not certain. V lost 6 bases to trimming and J lost 8 bases, with 13 bases between them. This CDR3 is built from 12 residues. Germline V gene lookup returns CDR1 SGHTA and CDR2 FQGNSA. The DNA for the CDR3 is TGTGCCAGCAGTCCGAGGGAGAGGGGCTACACCTTC. This codes for CASSPRERGYTF.

The chain has TRBV19 and TRBJ1-5; 7 positions agree with TRBD1. V trimming: 7 bases; J trimming: 5 bases; junction bases outside the gene matches: 11. The CDR3 consists of 15 residues. Germline CDR1 LNHDA, CDR2 SQIVND (reference sequence). CDR3 in DNA: TGTGCCAGTAATCTATACCGGGACAGTTATCAGCCCCAGCATTTT. Translated, it gives CASNLYRDSYQPQHF.

This clone appeared a few times. The chain uses TRBV6-5 and TRBJ1-6; 9 bases line up with TRBD1. This CDR3 is built from 12 residues. V lost 5 bases, J lost 18 bases, and 8 bases stayed unmatched. From germline, CDR1 is MNHEY and CDR2 SVGAGI. The CDR3 sequence: CASSPGQGRTHF. The CDR3 DNA follows: TGTGCCAGCAGTCCCGGACAGGGGAGGACCCACTTT.

This rearrangement joins TRBV14 to TRBJ2-2; D perhaps matches TRBD2 (5 bases). There are 13 residues in the CDR3. Trimming removed 6 bases from V and 4 bases from J, with 9 bases in between. CDR1 is SGHDN, CDR2 FVKESK, per germline. The CDR3 DNA reads TGTGCCAGCAGTCGGAGGCTCACCGGGGAGCTGTTTTTT. Translating it yields CASSRRLTGELFF.

The rearrangement uses TRBV9 and TRBJ1-1, with TRBD1 as a possible D gene (6 bases). The CDR3 loop spans 13 amino acids. Trimming stripped 3 bases from V and 7 bases from J, with 13 bases between. Germline V gives CDR1 SGDLS, CDR2 YYNGEE. The CDR3 protein is CASSGWGPGEAFF. The CDR3 DNA reads TGTGCCAGCAGCGGGTGGGGGCCCGGTGAAGCTTTCTTT.

The J gene is TRBJ1-2, the V gene TRBV19; D is possibly TRBD1 (6 bases). V gave up 5 bases and J gave up 2 bases, with 21 bases separating them. Germline values: CDR1 LNHDA, CDR2 SQIVND (reference sequence). This CDR3 has 17 residues. The CDR3 sequence: CASSATGTSSPNYGYTF. CDR3 coding DNA: TGTGCCAGTAGTGCCACCGGGACATCGAGCCCAAACTATGGCTACACCTTC.